Following are 32 T cell receptor beta chains from one sample sequenced in a study of blood T cells in healthy people across ages. The authors ran a second PCR of about 6 to 12 cycles using a sample-barcoded 5' primer and a J-beta primer mix. TCRdb processed the 5' RACE reads anew with MiXCR; each CDR3 protein has one entry. Here the sample spans around 1,700,000 distinct CDR3 sequences, 28% being singletons. The source material was blood. The receptors were sampled from a woman in her twenties or thirties in good health.

Only one count was recorded for this clonotype. A read error may be the cause here, since a much bigger clone is one base away. The genes are TRBV9 and TRBJ2-3, with 7 bases identical to TRBD2. Germline-derived CDR1 and CDR2 are SGDLS and YYNGEE. The CDR3 loop spans 15 amino acids. The CDR3 bases are TGTACCAGCAGCGCCCCGACTAGCAGCACAGATACGCAGTATTTT. Protein product: CTSSAPTSSTDTQYF.

This clonotype was observed a few times. This chain joins TRBV12-3 or TRBV12-4 and TRBJ1-2, with 7 bases that match TRBD1. Trimming at V came to 3 bases and at J to 6 bases, leaving 4 bases not matched to a gene. CDR3 length equals 13 residues. Here the CDR3 reads CASSFRQGNGYTF. The CDR3 DNA follows: TGTGCCAGCAGTTTTAGACAGGGTAATGGCTACACCTTC.

This clonotype came up a few times. The J gene is TRBJ2-7, the V gene TRBV20-1; 9 bases align to TRBD2. Germline assignment: CDR1 DFQATT and CDR2 SNEGSKA (reference sequence). The junction had 4 bases not matched to a gene; V was cut back by 4 bases and J by 3 bases. The CDR3 has 13 residues. The CDR3 reads CSANLAGVYEQYF. The CDR3 DNA reads as TGCAGTGCTAATTTAGCGGGGGTCTACGAGCAGTACTTC.

This clonotype showed up just a few times. This chain uses TRBV24-1 with TRBJ2-7; D is unclear. CDR3 length: 12 amino acids. CDR1 and CDR2 (germline): KGHDR, SFDVKD. V lost 0 bases and J lost 3, with 2 bases in between. Here the CDR3 reads CATSDLGYEQYF. The DNA of the CDR3 is TGTGCCACCAGTGATTTGGGCTACGAGCAGTACTTC.

This clonotype was picked up a small number of times. This chain joins TRBV4-1 and TRBJ2-6; TRBD2 agrees at 7 bases. V lost 1 base to trimming and J lost 3 bases; unmatched junction nucleotides: 3. CDR1 and CDR2 (germline): MGHRA, YSYEKL. The CDR3 is made up of 16 amino acids. The CDR3 coding sequence is TGCGCCAGCAGCCAAGTTGGGAGGGTTGGGGCCAACGTCCTGACTTTC. Amino acid sequence: CASSQVGRVGANVLTF.

In its sample, this clonotype was seen a few times. The chain has TRBV27 and TRBJ1-6; maybe TRBD1 (6 bases). V shed 3 bases and J shed 0 bases, with 9 bases lying between them. Germline CDR1 reads MNHEY; CDR2 reads SMNVEV (reference sequence). CDR3 length equals 16 residues. The CDR3 DNA reads as TGTGCCAGCAGTTTGGGGGGGCTCTCCTATAATTCACCCCTCCACTTT. This codes for CASSLGGLSYNSPLHF.

The chain couples TRBV2 to TRBJ2-3, with 10 bases aligning to TRBD2. Germline loops: CDR1 SNHLY, CDR2 FYNNEI. This CDR3 spans 16 amino acids. V dropped 4 bases and J dropped 0; count of bases not matched to a gene: 4. DNA for the CDR3: TGTGCCAGCAGTGCGGGGACTAGCGTAAGCACAGATACGCAGTATTTT. Amino acids: CASSAGTSVSTDTQYF.

This clonotype occurred a few times. V is TRBV20-1 and J is TRBJ2-3; D perhaps matches TRBD2 (6 bases). Germline V gene data show CDR1 as DFQATT and CDR2 as SNEGSKA (reference sequence). V lost 3 bases to trimming and J lost 4 bases, with 11 bases between them. This CDR3 contains 13 residues. Here the CDR3 reads CSASSGDADTQYF. CDR3 coding DNA: TGCAGTGCTAGTTCGGGGGATGCAGATACGCAGTATTTT.

This rearrangement joins TRBV12-3 or TRBV12-4 to TRBJ2-1; tentative D call: TRBD2 (6 bases). Deletions cut 4 bases from V and 5 bases from J, with 15 bases between. The CDR3 sequence is 15 residues long. The CDR3 sequence is CASSSGGDSDNEQFF. The CDR3, as DNA: TGTGCCAGCAGTTCCGGGGGTGACAGCGACAATGAGCAGTTCTTC.

This chain joins TRBV19 and TRBJ2-5; TRBD1 is a possible D gene (6 bases). With 4 bases removed from V and 2 bases from J, the gap between germline ends came to 11 bases. This CDR3 contains 14 residues. Germline assignment: CDR1 LNHDA and CDR2 SQIVND (reference sequence). The chain's CDR3 is CASSTTGFQETQYF. DNA of the CDR3: TGTGCCAGTAGTACAACAGGGTTTCAAGAGACCCAGTACTTC.

The table lists this clonotype with a few counts. V gene TRBV7-9 combines with J gene TRBJ1-2; TRBD1 is a possible D gene (6 bases). V was clipped by 0 bases and J by 2 bases, with 13 bases between them. CDR3 length equals 16 residues. Germline loops: CDR1 SEHNR, CDR2 FQNEAQ (reference sequence). The CDR3 nucleotides read TGTGCCAGCAGCTTAGCCCACGGACAGAAGAACTATGGCTACACCTTC. This sequence encodes CASSLAHGQKNYGYTF.

The chain combines TRBV20-1 with TRBJ2-7, with TRBD2 matching 9 bases. The trim removed 1 base at V and 2 bases at J, leaving 6 bases unmatched. Germline loops: CDR1 DFQATT, CDR2 SNEGSKA (reference sequence). The CDR3 length is 15 residues. The CDR3 DNA reads TGCAGTGCTAGAGCCCCGACTAGCGGACCCTACGAGCAGTACTTC. It is translated as CSARAPTSGPYEQYF.

V usage is TRBV27 and J usage is TRBJ2-5; TRBD1 agrees at 9 bases. The CDR3 contains 15 residues. J lost 5 bases, V lost 6 bases, and 10 bases had no gene match. In germline, CDR1 is MNHEY, CDR2 SMNVEV (reference sequence). CDR3 amino acids: CASSSSDRGYETQYF. CDR3 nucleotide sequence: TGTGCCAGCAGCTCATCCGACAGGGGGTACGAGACCCAGTACTTC.

V gene TRBV20-1 combines with J gene TRBJ2-4, with TRBD2 matching 7 bases. The DNA end favors TRBJ2-7, so the J call may be wrong. CDR3 length: 14 residues. Germline CDR1 reads DFQATT; CDR2 reads SNEGSKA (reference sequence). The CDR3 reads CSANPSGLTYEQYF. Written as DNA, the CDR3 is TGCAGTGCTAATCCTAGCGGTTTAACGTACGAGCAGTACTTC.

Ten or more counts support this clonotype. CDR3 region: CSTDRAHEQFF. Written as DNA, the CDR3 is TGCAGCACGGACAGGGCCCATGAGCAGTTCTTC. V usage is TRBV29-1 and J usage is TRBJ2-1; 8 nucleotides align to TRBD1. This CDR3 spans 11 amino acids. V was pared by 8 bases and J by 8 bases, with 5 bases of the junction left unmatched. The germline CDR1 and CDR2 sequences are SQVTM and ANQGSEA.

The V call is TRBV28, the J call TRBJ1-1; D is unresolved. V lost 3 bases, J lost 11 bases, and 10 bases lay in between. This CDR3 is 11 amino acids long. Germline CDR1 reads MDHEN; CDR2 reads SYDVKM. The CDR3 nucleotides are TGTGCCAGCAGTTTTGGGCGCGAGGCTTTCTTT. Translating gives CASSFGREAFF.

This clonotype was counted a few times. The chain couples TRBV20-1 to TRBJ1-4, with TRBD1 matching over 7 bases. The CDR3 is 16 residues long. Germline V gene lookup returns CDR1 DFQATT and CDR2 SNEGSKA (reference sequence). The V gene end was trimmed by 4 bases and the J gene end by 6 bases; junction bases not matched to a gene: 14. In DNA form, the CDR3 reads TGCAGTGCTAATACGCGACAGGGCTCCGCGGATGAAAAACTGTTTTTT. It is translated as CSANTRQGSADEKLFF.

For this clonotype: The junction shows a germline mismatch at one end, possibly a read error. This sequence joins TRBV7-2 and TRBJ2-7; D is tentatively TRBD1 or TRBD2 (5 bases each). The DNA end is more similar to TRBJ2-5, so the J call may be wrong. Germline V gene data show CDR1 as SGHTA and CDR2 as FQGNSA. This CDR3 region has 14 residues. In nucleotides, the CDR3 is TGTGGCAGCAGCCTGAGGGCTGAGGGGGAGACCCAGTACTTC. This codes for CGSSLRAEGETQYF.

Turning to this clonotype: A single base separates this from a much larger clone, so it may be a read error. The chain employs TRBV10-3 and TRBJ2-7, with a possible D match to TRBD1 (6 bases). CDR1 is ENHRY and CDR2 is SYGVKD in the germline V gene. V lost 2 bases to trimming and J lost 3 bases, with 14 bases between them. This CDR3 spans 15 amino acids. The CDR3 loop is CAISEDRQASYEQYF. In nucleotides, the CDR3 is TGTGCCATCAGTGAGGATAGACAGGCAAGCTACGAGCAGTACTTC.

The genes are TRBV6-1 and TRBJ1-2; D gene unclear. Per the germline V gene, CDR1 is MNHNS and CDR2 is SASEGT. Trimming cost V 8 bases and J 0 bases, with 13 bases left between them. CDR3 length: 14 amino acids. The CDR3 coding sequence is TGTGCCAGCCGGGCCGGAGAAGCTAACTATGGCTACACCTTC. This sequence encodes CASRAGEANYGYTF.

In this sample, this clonotype turned up a few times. The chain links TRBV29-1 to TRBJ2-1, with D possibly TRBD1 on 5 matching bases. The V and J ends lost 7 bases and 5 bases respectively, with 12 bases between them. Germline CDR1 reads SQVTM; CDR2 reads ANQGSEA. This CDR3 has 12 amino acids. CDR3 amino acids: CSGQDTNNEQFF. The DNA for the CDR3 is TGCAGCGGCCAGGACACTAACAATGAGCAGTTCTTC.

This clonotype showed up just a few times. This chain connects TRBV2 to TRBJ2-7; D might be TRBD1 (5 bases). The CDR3 contains 14 residues. CDR1 and CDR2 (germline): SNHLY, FYNNEI. Trimming stripped 3 bases from V and 4 bases from J, with 13 bases between. The CDR3 DNA sequence: TGTGCCAGCAGTGAGGCAGGGAAGGGATACGAGCAGTACTTC. Amino acids: CASSEAGKGYEQYF.

This clonotype was detected only a few times. This chain uses TRBV20-1 with TRBJ2-1, with TRBD2 matching 14 bases. CDR3 length: 14 residues. V lost 2 bases, J lost 10 bases, and 4 bases stayed unmatched. Germline CDR1 and CDR2: DFQATT and SNEGSKA (reference sequence). CDR3 DNA: TGCAGTGCTAGAAGCGGACTAGCGGGAGGAGAGCAGTTCTTC. This sequence encodes CSARSGLAGGEQFF.

This chain links TRBV6-5 with TRBJ2-3, with 11 bases aligning to TRBD2. The V gene end was trimmed by 6 bases and the J gene end by 0 bases; junction bases not matched to a gene: 5. Looked up from germline, CDR1 is MNHEY and CDR2 is SVGAGI. This CDR3 comprises 16 residues. CDR3 amino acids: CASSDRLAGSTDTQYF. The CDR3 coding sequence is TGTGCCAGCAGCGACCGACTAGCGGGGAGCACAGATACGCAGTATTTT.

At least ten counts were recorded for this clonotype. The chain carries TRBV5-6 and TRBJ2-1; tentative D call: TRBD2 (5 bases). The germline V gene has CDR1 SGHDT and CDR2 YYEEEE. The CDR3 is made up of 14 amino acids. Trimming took off 1 base at V and 7 bases at J, with 12 bases between the two ends. The CDR3 DNA sequence: TGTGCCAGCAGCTTGAAACGGGGATGGAATGAGCAGTTCTTC. This encodes CASSLKRGWNEQFF.

This clonotype was seen a handful of times. V is TRBV7-9 and J is TRBJ1-1; D gene unclear. Germline assignment: CDR1 SEHNR and CDR2 FQNEAQ (reference sequence). This CDR3 has 13 amino acids. V was pared by 2 bases and J by 11 bases, with 15 bases between. The CDR3 spells CASSLLVPGRAFF. The CDR3 bases are TGTGCCAGCAGCTTATTAGTCCCTGGACGGGCTTTCTTT.

V usage is TRBV24-1 and J usage is TRBJ2-7; no reliable D call. Per germline, CDR1 KGHDR and CDR2 SFDVKD. The V end was cut by 8 bases, the J end by 6 bases, with 25 bases between. This CDR3 has 16 residues. CDR3 in amino acids: CATTPEARYMTGEQYF. In DNA form, the CDR3 reads TGTGCCACCACCCCGGAAGCGAGATACATGACGGGCGAGCAGTACTTC.

This clonotype was seen only a few times. The rearrangement joins TRBV7-6 to TRBJ1-1, with D possibly TRBD1 on 5 matching bases. V was trimmed by 5 bases and J by 0 bases, leaving 10 bases between them. Germline V lookup: CDR1 SGHVS, CDR2 FNYEAQ. This CDR3 is 14 amino acids long. As DNA, the CDR3 is TGTGCCAGCAGCGTAGGGGACTTGAACACTGAAGCTTTCTTT. This gives the protein CASSVGDLNTEAFF.

This clonotype was recorded many times. The chain has TRBV9 and TRBJ2-7; D is ambiguous. V lost 0 bases and J 0 bases, leaving 4 bases between the germline ends. The CDR3 spans 13 residues. Germline V gene sequence: CDR1 SGDLS, CDR2 YYNGEE. CDR3 coding DNA: TGTGCCAGCAGCGTAGGCAGCTCCTACGAGCAGTACTTC. Its protein is CASSVGSSYEQYF.

This clonotype was seen a handful of times. The J gene is TRBJ2-7, the V gene TRBV5-6; D call uncertain. V dropped 1 base and J dropped 5 bases, with 16 bases sitting between them. CDR1 SGHDT and CDR2 YYEEEE come from the germline V gene. The CDR3 has 15 amino acids. In DNA, the CDR3 is TGTGCCAGCAGCTTGCTGAGTGCCCGTGGGAACGAGCAGTACTTC. Residues: CASSLLSARGNEQYF.

This chain connects TRBV6-1 to TRBJ1-2; D is unclear. Germline V CDR1 and CDR2: MNHNS, SASEGT. There are 15 residues in the CDR3. V dropped 1 base and J dropped 4 bases, with 13 bases sitting between them. This chain's CDR3 is CASSEGRRQSYGYTF. CDR3 sequence (DNA): TGTGCCAGCAGTGAAGGGCGGCGGCAGAGCTATGGCTACACCTTC.

This clonotype was seen a few times. The chain carries TRBV29-1 and TRBJ2-3; 8 positions agree with TRBD2. Per germline, CDR1 SQVTM and CDR2 ANQGSEA. V lost 6 bases and J lost 3; bases outside the gene matches: 5. The CDR3 runs 13 residues. CDR3 in amino acids: CSVAGVLTDTQYF. The CDR3 nucleotides are TGCAGCGTAGCGGGAGTTTTGACAGATACGCAGTATTTT.